The 31 T cell receptor beta chains presented below share a single source sample, sequenced in a study of blood T cell repertoires in COVID-19. Using immunoSEQ multiplex PCR, the repertoire was profiled, and TCRdb retains in-frame clones only, with some absent. The profile shows about 310,000 clones, roughly 89% of them singletons. The sample consisted of PBMCs or T cells enriched from blood (not recorded which). The receptors shown here come from a woman aged 18-29 years with acute COVID-19.

The genes are TRBV27 and TRBJ2-7; 9 bases align to TRBD2. The trim removed 2 bases at V and 3 bases at J, leaving 5 bases unmatched. This CDR3 is built from 15 residues. Germline V gene sequence: CDR1 MNHEY, CDR2 SMNVEV (reference sequence). The CDR3: CASSLGTSRNYEQYF. CDR3 bases: TGTGCCAGCAGTTTAGGGACTAGCAGGAACTACGAGCAGTACTTC.

The V gene is TRBV5-1, the J gene TRBJ2-5; D gene uncertain. This CDR3 is built from 12 residues. V lost 3 bases to trimming and J lost 0 bases, with 3 bases between them. Germline-derived CDR1 and CDR2 are SGHRS and YFSETQ. The CDR3 region is CASSSNQETQYF. The CDR3 DNA is TGCGCCAGCAGCTCCAACCAAGAGACCCAGTACTTC.

CDR3 sequence reads: CASSYGAGQETQYF. The CDR3 nucleotides read TGTGCCAGCAGTTACGGGGCCGGGCAAGAGACCCAGTACTTC. The chain carries TRBV6-5 and TRBJ2-5; weak D call: TRBD1 (5 bases). The CDR3 loop spans 14 amino acids. The ends were cut back, 2 bases at V and 2 bases at J, with 9 bases in the middle. Looked up from germline, CDR1 is MNHEY and CDR2 is SVGAGI.

This chain connects TRBV5-1 to TRBJ2-2, with unresolved D. The V end was cut by 0 bases, the J end by 6 bases, with 6 bases between. CDR3 size: 13 residues. Per germline, CDR1 SGHRS and CDR2 YFSETQ. CDR3 DNA: TGCGCCAGCAGCTTGGAGACACCCGGGGAGCTGTTTTTT. The encoded protein is CASSLETPGELFF.

This clone showed up just a few times. The V and J genes are TRBV5-1 and TRBJ2-7, with TRBD2 matching over 8 bases. The CDR3 spans 19 residues. The V and J ends lost 3 bases and 5 bases, in that order; junction bases with no gene match: 22. The V gene's germline CDR1 is SGHRS and CDR2 YFSETQ. CDR3 DNA: TGCGCCAGCAGCTGGGGTCGGGGAGCGGGAGTAACAGGAACGGACGAGCAGTACTTC. This translates into CASSWGRGAGVTGTDEQYF.

The chain recombines TRBV14 with TRBJ2-1; TRBD2 matches 7 bases. J was trimmed by 6 bases and V by 4 bases; bases with no gene match: 9. This CDR3 comprises 15 residues. Looked up from germline, CDR1 is SGHDN and CDR2 is FVKESK. The CDR3 DNA reads TGTGCCAGCAGCCCTTCTGGGGGGGTCAGCAATGAGCAGTTCTTC. This encodes CASSPSGGVSNEQFF.

The gene calls are TRBV5-1 and TRBJ1-3; 8 nucleotides line up with TRBD1. Germline lookup yields CDR1 SGHRS and CDR2 YFSETQ. Unmatched junction bases numbered 8, after V lost 1 base and J lost 2 bases. The length of the CDR3 is 17 residues. The CDR3 spells CASSLWGQEGTGNTIYF. For the CDR3, the DNA is TGCGCCAGCAGCTTGTGGGGACAGGAGGGGACTGGAAACACCATATATTTT.

The rearrangement uses TRBV6-5 and TRBJ1-5; TRBD1 matches at 7 bases. The CDR3 extends over 14 amino acids. The germline V gene encodes CDR1 MNHEY and CDR2 SVGAGI. The V segment lost 11 bases and the J segment 1 base; nucleotides outside the gene matches: 8. In nucleotides, the CDR3 is TGTGCCCTCAGGGGGGAAACGAGCAATCAGCCCCAGCATTTT. It translates to CALRGETSNQPQHF.

The chain has TRBV28 and TRBJ2-1, with D maybe TRBD2 (5 bases). The CDR3 length is 12 residues. Per germline, CDR1 MDHEN and CDR2 SYDVKM. The germline V and J ends were trimmed by 11 bases and 1 base, with 9 bases remaining between them. CDR3 in DNA: TGTGCCGGAGGCCTTTCCTACAATGAGCAGTTCTTC. This encodes CAGGLSYNEQFF. Full variable domain (outside the CDR3, taken from reference TRBV28 and TRBJ2-1): DVKVTQSSRYLVKRTGEKVFLECVQDMDHENMFWYRQDPGLGLRLIYFSYDVKMKEKGDIPEGYSVSREKKERFSLILESASTNQTSMYLCAGGLSYNEQFFGPGTRLTVL.

This clone is a singleton in its sample. This chain links TRBV11-2 with TRBJ2-7; TRBD2 matches at 7 bases. J was trimmed by 4 bases and V by 1 base; bases with no gene match: 4. This CDR3 contains 14 residues. The germline CDR1 and CDR2 sequences are SGHAT and FQNNGV. The CDR3 protein is CASSLGGGSYEQYF. The CDR3, as DNA: TGTGCCAGCAGCTTAGGGGGCGGGAGTTACGAGCAGTACTTC.

This chain uses TRBV5-1 with TRBJ1-6; 8 bases align to TRBD1. Trimming removed 4 bases from V and 0 bases from J; junction bases left unmatched: 9. The CDR3 contains 18 residues. Germline V gene sequence: CDR1 SGHRS, CDR2 YFSETQ. DNA for the CDR3: TGCGCCAGCAGCACCGGACAGGGAGTGAGCTCCTATAATTCACCCCTCCACTTT. Its protein product is CASSTGQGVSSYNSPLHF.

This clone was counted a few times. V and J are TRBV28 and TRBJ1-5; 10 bases line up with TRBD1. CDR1 is MDHEN and CDR2 is SYDVKM in the germline V gene. The CDR3 sequence is 13 residues long. V shed 10 bases, J shed 6 bases, and the junction held 6 bases outside the gene matches. CDR3 coding DNA: TGTGCCAATTCGGACAGGGGGGGTCAGCCCCAGCATTTT. It codes for CANSDRGGQPQHF.

CDR3 in amino acids: CSASPTGKGHEQYF. The CDR3 DNA is TGCAGTGCTAGTCCCACGGGAAAGGGCCACGAGCAGTACTTC. The genes are TRBV20-1 and TRBJ2-7; possible D gene TRBD2, 5 bases. This CDR3 has 14 residues. Looked up from germline, CDR1 is DFQATT and CDR2 is SNEGSKA (reference sequence). V was pared by 3 bases and J by 5 bases, with 17 bases between.

On this clone itself: Within the sample, other DNA sequences also encode this same CDR3. The CDR3 protein is CASSLGQGLNYGYTF. CDR3 sequence (DNA): TGTGCCAGCAGTTTAGGTCAGGGCTTGAACTATGGCTACACCTTC. The V gene is TRBV28, the J gene TRBJ1-2, with D possibly being TRBD1 (5 bases). The CDR3 spans 15 residues. Deletions cut 2 bases from V and 2 bases from J, with 12 bases between. Germline CDR1 reads MDHEN; CDR2 reads SYDVKM.

This clone was seen only once. The genes are TRBV6-5 and TRBJ1-5; 7 bases match TRBD1. This CDR3 has 14 amino acids. The germline V gene has CDR1 MNHEY and CDR2 SVGAGI. V shed 8 bases, J shed 4 bases, and the junction held 8 bases outside the gene matches. Here the CDR3 reads CASDWRGLNQPQHF. In DNA form, the CDR3 reads TGTGCCAGCGACTGGAGGGGGCTTAATCAGCCCCAGCATTTT.

This clone has only one observation. The genes are TRBV6-5 and TRBJ1-1; tentative D call: TRBD1 (5 bases). Trimming shortened V by 2 bases and J by 2 bases, and 9 bases separated the two germline ends. The CDR3 covers 14 residues. Germline V gives CDR1 MNHEY, CDR2 SVGAGI. CDR3 protein: CASSYQTANTEAFF. The CDR3 DNA sequence: TGTGCCAGCAGTTACCAGACAGCTAACACTGAAGCTTTCTTT.

The chain joins TRBV14 to TRBJ2-2; 9 bases are a match to TRBD1. The CDR3 loop spans 18 amino acids. Germline CDR1 SGHDN, CDR2 FVKESK. With V trimmed by 6 bases and J by 2 bases, 13 bases remained unmatched. The CDR3 DNA reads TGTGCCAGCAGTCTCAAGGGACAGGGAGTGGTAAACACCGGGGAGCTGTTTTTT. Translated, it gives CASSLKGQGVVNTGELFF. Full variable domain (outside the CDR3, taken from reference TRBV14 and TRBJ2-2): EAGVTQFPSHSVIEKGQTVTLRCDPISGHDNLYWYRRVMGKEIKFLLHFVKESKQDESGMPNNRFLAERTGGTYSTLKVQPAELEDSGVYFCASSLKGQGVVNTGELFFGEGSRLTVL.

CDR3 nucleotide sequence: TGTGCCAGCAGCTTAAATCGGGGGGATGGCTACACCTTC. Translated, it gives CASSLNRGDGYTF. The rearrangement links TRBV7-3 to TRBJ1-2, with TRBD1 as a possible D gene (5 bases). Trimming removed 1 base from V and 6 bases from J, with 9 bases in between. CDR1 SGHTA and CDR2 FQGTGA come from the germline V gene. The length of the CDR3 is 13 residues.

The chain uses TRBV6-5 and TRBJ2-7; 7 bases fit TRBD1. This CDR3 has 14 residues. Germline V gives CDR1 MNHEY, CDR2 SVGAGI. Trimming removed 0 bases from V and 5 bases from J; junction bases left unmatched: 4. In DNA, the CDR3 is TGTGCCAGCAGTTACTCGATCAGGGGGAACGAGCAGTACTTC. It is translated as CASSYSIRGNEQYF.

This clone was counted only a few times. This chain connects TRBV5-1 to TRBJ2-5; 10 bases are a match to TRBD2. J was trimmed by 1 base and V by 4 bases; bases with no gene match: 4. CDR3 length: 15 amino acids. Germline V gene sequence: CDR1 SGHRS, CDR2 YFSETQ. The CDR3 spells CASSDTSGIQETQYF. The CDR3 nucleotides read TGCGCCAGCAGCGATACTAGCGGGATCCAAGAGACCCAGTACTTC.

DNA for the CDR3: TGCGCCAGCAGCTTGTGGGCAGGGCGGACAGATACGCAGTATTTT. This translates into CASSLWAGRTDTQYF. The chain combines TRBV5-1 with TRBJ2-3, with D tentatively TRBD1 (5 bases). V was trimmed by 1 base and J by 3 bases, leaving 12 bases between them. CDR1 and CDR2 from the germline V gene are SGHRS and YFSETQ. The CDR3 has 15 residues.

The CDR3 loop is CAWSLGQGYEQFF. CDR3 in DNA: TGTGCCTGGAGTTTGGGACAGGGCTATGAGCAGTTCTTC. The chain employs TRBV30 and TRBJ2-1; 9 positions agree with TRBD1. The V and J ends lost 2 bases and 8 bases, in that order; junction bases with no gene match: 4. Per germline, CDR1 GTSNPN and CDR2 SVGIG (reference sequence). The CDR3 contains 13 residues.

V and J are TRBV6-5 and TRBJ1-2, with D uncertain. Germline V gene sequence: CDR1 MNHEY, CDR2 SVGAGI. The CDR3 totals 13 residues. The V and J ends lost 2 bases and 4 bases respectively, with 8 bases between them. DNA for the CDR3: TGTGCCAGCAGTTACGGCAGAGGCTATGGCTACACCTTC. It yields the protein CASSYGRGYGYTF.

This sequence joins TRBV27 and TRBJ1-2, with 9 bases identical to TRBD1. The CDR3 is 15 residues long. The germline gives CDR1 MNHEY, CDR2 SMNVEV (reference sequence). Trimming took 4 bases from V and 4 from J; bases not matched to a gene: 7. As DNA, the CDR3 is TGTGCCAGCAGTTCGCCGGGACAGGGCCGCTATGGCTACACCTTC. It is translated as CASSSPGQGRYGYTF.

The V and J genes are TRBV29-1 and TRBJ2-3, with 10 bases matching TRBD2. V was clipped by 4 bases and J by 4 bases; unmatched bases: 5. Germline V gene sequence: CDR1 SQVTM, CDR2 ANQGSEA. This CDR3 is 14 amino acids long. The CDR3 nucleotides read TGCAGCGTTGGAGCGGGAGGGCCCGCAGATACGCAGTATTTT. It encodes CSVGAGGPADTQYF.

V gene TRBV5-1 combines with J gene TRBJ1-4, with a possible D match to TRBD1 (6 bases). V shed 5 bases and J shed 8 bases, with 10 bases lying between them. The length of the CDR3 is 12 residues. Germline V gene sequence: CDR1 SGHRS, CDR2 YFSETQ. CDR3 loop: CASRAGEEKLFF. DNA for the CDR3: TGCGCCAGCAGGGCAGGGGAGGAAAAACTGTTTTTT.

Notes on this clone: This CDR3 is also generated by other DNA sequences in the sample. The chain carries TRBV5-1 and TRBJ2-2; 12 bases are a match to TRBD2. The CDR3 contains 16 residues. Trimming removed 2 bases from V and 4 bases from J; junction bases left unmatched: 3. The V gene's germline CDR1 is SGHRS and CDR2 YFSETQ. This CDR3 reads CASSLLAGGPTGELFF. The DNA of the CDR3 is TGCGCCAGCAGCTTACTAGCGGGAGGCCCCACCGGGGAGCTGTTTTTT.

Comment on this clone: This sample includes further DNA sequences coding for the same CDR3. The J gene is TRBJ1-6, the V gene TRBV9; 9 nucleotides match TRBD1. Germline CDR1 reads SGDLS; CDR2 reads YYNGEE. This CDR3 has 14 residues. With 2 bases clipped from V and 7 bases from J, the junction kept 1 base outside the gene matches. The CDR3 loop reads CASSVDRGNSPLHF. The CDR3, as DNA: TGTGCCAGCAGCGTTGACAGGGGGAATTCACCCCTCCACTTT.

V usage is TRBV5-1 and J usage is TRBJ1-4; tentatively, D is TRBD1 (6 bases). Germline V lookup: CDR1 SGHRS, CDR2 YFSETQ. There are 15 residues in the CDR3. The V gene lost 4 bases and the J gene lost 1 base, with 11 bases spanning the gap. The CDR3 DNA reads TGCGCCAGCAGCGCCTCACAGGGAACTAATGAAAAACTGTTTTTT. Protein sequence: CASSASQGTNEKLFF.

The chain is built from TRBV5-6 and TRBJ2-2; no reliable D call. The CDR3 is 15 amino acids. Germline V gene lookup returns CDR1 SGHDT and CDR2 YYEEEE. With 3 bases removed from V and 4 bases from J, the gap between germline ends came to 13 bases. CDR3 DNA: TGTGCCAGCAGCTATAGCCCTAGTACCACCGGGGAGCTGTTTTTT. This sequence encodes CASSYSPSTTGELFF. Full variable domain (rest looked up from reference TRBV5-6 and TRBJ2-2): DAGVTQSPTHLIKTRGQQVTLRCSPKSGHDTVSWYQQALGQGPQFIFQYYEEEERQRGNFPDRFSGHQFPNYSSELNVNALLLGDSALYLCASSYSPSTTGELFFGEGSRLTVL.

In this sample, this clone turned up once. The chain employs TRBV28 and TRBJ2-7; TRBD2 matches 9 bases. CDR1 and CDR2 from the germline V gene are MDHEN and SYDVKM. There are 14 residues in the CDR3. V lost 4 bases, J lost 6 bases, and 7 bases stayed unmatched. This CDR3 reads CASSSASGAGEQYF. Here the CDR3 DNA reads TGTGCCAGCAGTTCCGCTAGCGGGGCGGGCGAGCAGTACTTC. Full variable domain (missing parts from reference TRBV28 and TRBJ2-7): DVKVTQSSRYLVKRTGEKVFLECVQDMDHENMFWYRQDPGLGLRLIYFSYDVKMKEKGDIPEGYSVSREKKERFSLILESASTNQTSMYLCASSSASGAGEQYFGPGTRLTVT.